A single sample gave rise to the 30 T cell receptor beta chains below, sequenced in a study of identical twins. TCRdb reanalysed the 5' RACE reads using MiXCR and keeps one entry per CDR3 protein. The sample consists of under 1 million distinct CDR3 sequences, approximately 13% of them appearing once. The sample was also reused in another study, on yellow fever vaccine responses in identical twins.

Source material: PBMCs. All receptors derive from a woman younger than 35 in good health.

The chain couples TRBV5-1 to TRBJ2-1, with a tentative D call TRBD2 (7 bases). This CDR3 is built from 16 residues. The germline V gene encodes CDR1 SGHRS and CDR2 YFSETQ. The ends were cut back, 2 bases at V and 10 bases at J, with 22 bases in the middle. The CDR3 protein is CASSLKVGAGASEQFF. The CDR3 DNA reads as TGCGCCAGCAGCTTAAAGGTCGGCGCGGGGGCTAGCGAGCAGTTCTTC.

This chain uses TRBV2 with TRBJ2-7, with D possibly TRBD1 on 6 matching bases. Deletions cut 5 bases from V and 6 bases from J, with 23 bases between. Germline V CDR1 and CDR2: SNHLY, FYNNEI. The CDR3 runs to 16 residues. The CDR3 DNA sequence: TGTGCCAGCAGTCCTACCACAGGGTTGGGTTCGGGCGAGCAGTACGTC. Translating it yields CASSPTTGLGSGEQYV.

The CDR3 DNA follows: TGTGCCACCAGTGAGGGGGAAGCGGGCTATGGCTACACCTTC. This encodes CATSEGEAGYGYTF. This chain uses TRBV24-1 with TRBJ1-2; a possible D gene is TRBD1 (5 bases). Germline-derived CDR1 and CDR2 are KGHDR and SFDVKD. The CDR3 spans 14 residues. V lost 4 bases and J lost 4, with 12 bases in between.

This clonotype showed up just a few times. This chain links TRBV10-2 with TRBJ2-1, with 10 bases that match TRBD2. CDR3 length: 17 residues. The V and J ends lost 7 bases and 7 bases, in that order; junction bases with no gene match: 16. From germline, CDR1 is WSHSY and CDR2 SAAADI. The CDR3 DNA is TGCGCCAGCACCCGTCTAGCGGGAGTGAGTCATGAGAATGAGCAGTTCTTC. Residues: CASTRLAGVSHENEQFF.

The V and J genes are TRBV29-1 and TRBJ2-6; no clear D. V was clipped by 8 bases and J by 0 bases, with 26 bases between them. The germline gives CDR1 SQVTM, CDR2 ANQGSEA. This CDR3 comprises 19 residues. Here the CDR3 DNA reads TGCAGCCCAGAGACTTTGTGGGCTTGGGTTACCTCTGGGGCCAACGTCCTGACTTTC. Its protein product is CSPETLWAWVTSGANVLTF.

V is TRBV11-2 and J is TRBJ2-1; 12 positions agree with TRBD2. The CDR3 spans 21 residues. V lost 0 bases and J lost 3; bases outside the gene matches: 15. Germline CDR1 reads SGHAT; CDR2 reads FQNNGV. DNA of the CDR3: TGTGCCAGCAGCTTAGAGGTGACTAGCGGGGGCGCACCCAAACTCTACAATGAGCAGTTCTTC. It yields the protein CASSLEVTSGGAPKLYNEQFF.

The V gene is TRBV16, the J gene TRBJ2-7; D is uncertain. The CDR3 covers 14 residues. Per the germline V gene, CDR1 is KGHSY and CDR2 is FQNENV. V lost 0 bases to trimming and J lost 4 bases, with 10 bases between them. The CDR3: CASSQSTQKYEQYF. The CDR3, as DNA: TGTGCCAGCAGCCAATCCACCCAAAAATACGAGCAGTACTTC.

The chain uses TRBV15 and TRBJ2-7, with 7 bases fitting TRBD1. V dropped 3 bases and J dropped 0; count of bases not matched to a gene: 5. CDR3 length equals 15 residues. Germline loops: CDR1 LNHNV, CDR2 YYDKDF (reference sequence). CDR3: CATSSGQDSSYEQYF. In DNA, the CDR3 is TGTGCCACCAGCAGCGGACAGGACAGCTCCTACGAGCAGTACTTC.

There are a few counts of this clonotype. The chain uses TRBV9 and TRBJ2-3, with 8 bases that match TRBD2. Germline assignment: CDR1 SGDLS and CDR2 YYNGEE. The CDR3 length is 17 residues. J lost 1 base, V lost 4 bases, and 11 bases had no gene match. In nucleotides, the CDR3 is TGTGCCAGCAGCCCCCCCGAGGGGCGGGGGGGCACAGATACGCAGTATTTT. It is translated as CASSPPEGRGGTDTQYF. The whole variable domain, remainder taken from reference TRBV9 and TRBJ2-3, is DSGVTQTPKHLITATGQRVTLRCSPRSGDLSVYWYQQSLDQGLQFLIQYYNGEERAKGNILERFSAQQFPDLHSELNLSSLELGDSALYFCASSPPEGRGGTDTQYFGPGTRLTVL.

This clonotype showed up just a few times. The chain combines TRBV6-4 with TRBJ2-2, with 10 bases identical to TRBD2. Germline assignment: CDR1 MRHNA and CDR2 SNTAGT. The CDR3 sequence is 16 residues long. V trimming: 2 bases; J trimming: 4 bases; junction bases outside the gene matches: 4. The CDR3 is CASSDSSGGFTGELFF. Written as DNA, the CDR3 is TGTGCCAGCAGTGACAGTAGCGGGGGGTTCACCGGGGAGCTGTTTTTT.

This clonotype has more than one count but fewer than ten. The rearrangement uses TRBV20-1 and TRBJ2-1, with 16 bases matching TRBD2. V shed 3 bases, J shed 2 bases, and the junction held 10 bases outside the gene matches. CDR1 and CDR2 from the germline V gene are DFQATT and SNEGSKA (reference sequence). The CDR3 is 19 residues long. The CDR3 coding sequence is TGCAGTGCTAGCAACCGGGGACTAGCGGGGGGGCAAACCTACAATGAGCAGTTCTTC. Protein: CSASNRGLAGGQTYNEQFF.

This clonotype has ten or more counts. This chain links TRBV20-1 with TRBJ1-5, with TRBD1 as a possible D gene (5 bases). This CDR3 spans 12 amino acids. CDR1 DFQATT and CDR2 SNEGSKA come from the germline V gene (reference sequence). V was pared by 3 bases and J by 7 bases, with 10 bases between. As DNA, the CDR3 is TGCAGTGCTAGGAGGGGTGAACAGCCCCAGCATTTT. Residues: CSARRGEQPQHF.

The CDR3 spells CASSLSRVAPNNEQFF. DNA for the CDR3: TGTGCCAGCAGCTTATCGAGGGTCGCGCCAAACAATGAGCAGTTCTTC. This sequence joins TRBV7-6 and TRBJ2-1; possibly TRBD2 for D (5 bases). The CDR3 length is 16 residues. Per germline, CDR1 SGHVS and CDR2 FNYEAQ. V shed 2 bases and J shed 5 bases, with 16 bases lying between them.

This clonotype turned up a few times. The chain links TRBV5-1 to TRBJ2-1; D is perhaps TRBD1 (5 bases). CDR1 and CDR2 from the germline V gene are SGHRS and YFSETQ. V lost 1 base and J lost 7, with 15 bases in between. The CDR3 loop spans 15 amino acids. The chain's CDR3 is CASSLRGQDKNEQFF. CDR3 bases: TGCGCCAGCAGCTTGCGAGGCCAGGACAAAAATGAGCAGTTCTTC.

The V and J genes are TRBV6-1 and TRBJ2-7; 8 bases line up with TRBD1. The CDR3 spans 16 residues. V was clipped by 6 bases and J by 4 bases; unmatched bases: 14. Germline V CDR1 and CDR2: MNHNS, SASEGT. CDR3 DNA: TGTGCCAGCAGCCCGAGCCCGACAGGGGTCCCTTACGAGCAGTACGTC. Amino acids: CASSPSPTGVPYEQYV.

This chain joins TRBV6-2 or TRBV6-3 and TRBJ2-1, with D unresolved. In germline, CDR1 is MNHEY, CDR2 SVGEGT. The CDR3 is 11 residues long. V gave up 6 bases and J gave up 7 bases, with 7 bases separating them. DNA of the CDR3: TGTGCCAGCAGGCTCATAAATGAGCAGTTCTTC. Translation: CASRLINEQFF.

The chain is built from TRBV29-1 and TRBJ2-4; a possible D gene is TRBD2 (6 bases). From germline, CDR1 is SQVTM and CDR2 ANQGSEA. V gave up 7 bases and J gave up 5 bases, with 15 bases separating them. The CDR3 length is 13 residues. CDR3 region: CSAVRGTENIQYF. The CDR3 DNA reads TGCAGCGCCGTCCGGGGGACCGAAAACATTCAGTACTTC.

This clonotype turned up a few times. CDR3 nucleotide sequence: TGTGCCAGCAGCCAAGATGGGGGCTACAATGAGCAGTTCTTC. This encodes CASSQDGGYNEQFF. V is TRBV6-1 and J is TRBJ2-1; D tentatively fits TRBD1 or TRBD2 (5 bases each). Germline values: CDR1 MNHNS, CDR2 SASEGT. This CDR3 region has 14 residues. Between the trimmed V and J ends, which lost 6 bases and 3 bases, there was a span of 12 bases.

V gene TRBV10-3 combines with J gene TRBJ2-1; TRBD2 might be the D (6 bases). Germline CDR1 ENHRY, CDR2 SYGVKD. Between the trimmed V and J ends, which lost 3 bases and 1 base, there was a span of 10 bases. The CDR3 consists of 15 residues. Written as DNA, the CDR3 is TGTGCCATCAGTGAAGAACGGGGGTCCTACAATGAGCAGTTCTTC. Its translation: CAISEERGSYNEQFF.

The chain recombines TRBV6-1 with TRBJ2-2, with 9 bases matching TRBD2. CDR3 length: 15 residues. Germline values: CDR1 MNHNS, CDR2 SASEGT. After removal of 7 bases from V and 6 bases from J, the junction contained 9 bases not matched to a gene. The CDR3 protein is CASKGSGSIAGELFF. As DNA, the CDR3 is TGTGCCAGCAAAGGTAGCGGGAGTATCGCCGGGGAGCTGTTTTTT.

The sample holds a few counts of this clonotype. The rearrangement uses TRBV24-1 and TRBJ2-1, with TRBD2 identical over 9 bases. Germline V gene data show CDR1 as KGHDR and CDR2 as SFDVKD. J lost 0 bases, V lost 5 bases, and 10 bases had no gene match. The CDR3 runs 18 residues. CDR3 DNA: TGTGCCACCAGTGGAGGCGGACTAGCGAGGACCTCCTACAATGAGCAGTTCTTC. It yields the protein CATSGGGLARTSYNEQFF.

This chain connects TRBV29-1 to TRBJ2-1; 7 bases agree with TRBD2. Germline loops: CDR1 SQVTM, CDR2 ANQGSEA. The V segment lost 1 base and the J segment 3 bases; nucleotides outside the gene matches: 3. The CDR3 contains 14 residues. CDR3 nucleotide sequence: TGCAGCGTTGAAGTGGCGGGAGTCTACAATGAGCAGTTCTTC. Amino acid sequence: CSVEVAGVYNEQFF.

The rearrangement links TRBV6-1 to TRBJ1-4; 8 bases are a match to TRBD1. The CDR3 is 14 amino acids. Germline loops: CDR1 MNHNS, CDR2 SASEGT. The ends lost 4 bases at V and 4 bases at J; junction bases unmatched: 2. The CDR3 DNA sequence: TGTGCCAGCAGTGGACAGGGGTTTAATGAAAAACTGTTTTTT. Its translation: CASSGQGFNEKLFF.

This clonotype appeared many times. The chain couples TRBV5-1 to TRBJ2-7; D is unresolved. This CDR3 has 14 residues. Germline V gene lookup returns CDR1 SGHRS and CDR2 YFSETQ. V was shortened by 6 bases and J by 0 bases, with 13 bases between the two germline ends. The CDR3 sequence: CASKPATYSYEQYV. CDR3 bases: TGCGCCAGCAAACCGGCCACCTACTCCTACGAGCAGTACGTC.

The genes are TRBV4-1 and TRBJ2-1; D may be TRBD2 (6 bases). This CDR3 spans 14 amino acids. Germline V gene data show CDR1 as MGHRA and CDR2 as YSYEKL. The V and J ends lost 4 bases and 6 bases respectively, with 13 bases between them. CDR3 in amino acids: CASSPRTGVNEQFF. CDR3 sequence (DNA): TGCGCCAGCAGCCCACGGACGGGAGTCAATGAGCAGTTCTTC.

This clonotype was detected a few times. This sequence joins TRBV20-1 and TRBJ1-2, with TRBD1 matching 12 bases. V shed 3 bases, J shed 8 bases, and the junction held 10 bases outside the gene matches. The CDR3 is 15 residues long. Germline-derived CDR1 and CDR2 are DFQATT and SNEGSKA (reference sequence). CDR3 in amino acids: CSASWGTGGIGGYTF. In DNA, the CDR3 is TGCAGTGCTAGTTGGGGGACAGGGGGCATAGGAGGCTACACCTTC.

This clonotype occurred a few times. The CDR3 loop is CASSLIGGQGEQYF. The CDR3 coding sequence is TGTGCCAGCAGCTTAATAGGAGGGCAGGGGGAGCAGTACTTC. The rearrangement joins TRBV7-6 to TRBJ2-7; the D gene could be TRBD1 or TRBD2 (6 bases each). The CDR3 covers 14 residues. The germline gives CDR1 SGHVS, CDR2 FNYEAQ. V was pared by 2 bases and J by 7 bases, with 15 bases between.

This chain connects TRBV6-2 or TRBV6-3 to TRBJ2-2, with TRBD2 matching over 11 bases. CDR3 length: 18 amino acids. V shed 6 bases and J 2 bases; nucleotides not matched to a gene: 11. In germline, CDR1 is MNHEY, CDR2 SVGEGT. The CDR3 DNA reads TGTGCCAGCAGCCACAGTTGGGGACTAGCGGTTAACACCGGGGAGCTGTTTTTT. It specifies CASSHSWGLAVNTGELFF.

The J gene is TRBJ2-2, the V gene TRBV10-3, with a possible D match to TRBD1 (5 bases). Trimming shortened V by 0 bases and J by 13 bases, and 12 bases separated the two germline ends. The CDR3 has 13 residues. Germline lookup yields CDR1 ENHRY and CDR2 SYGVKD. The CDR3 loop is CAISESSGDRLFF. The CDR3 nucleotides read TGTGCCATCAGTGAGTCCTCAGGTGACAGGCTGTTTTTT.

The table lists this clonotype with many counts. V is TRBV4-1 and J is TRBJ2-7; the D gene is possibly TRBD2 (5 bases). This CDR3 is built from 13 residues. V lost 1 base, J lost 2 bases, and 6 bases lay in between. Germline loops: CDR1 MGHRA, CDR2 YSYEKL. For the CDR3, the DNA is TGCGCCAGCAGCCAAGCGGGGACCTACGAGCAGTACTTC. Its translation is CASSQAGTYEQYF.